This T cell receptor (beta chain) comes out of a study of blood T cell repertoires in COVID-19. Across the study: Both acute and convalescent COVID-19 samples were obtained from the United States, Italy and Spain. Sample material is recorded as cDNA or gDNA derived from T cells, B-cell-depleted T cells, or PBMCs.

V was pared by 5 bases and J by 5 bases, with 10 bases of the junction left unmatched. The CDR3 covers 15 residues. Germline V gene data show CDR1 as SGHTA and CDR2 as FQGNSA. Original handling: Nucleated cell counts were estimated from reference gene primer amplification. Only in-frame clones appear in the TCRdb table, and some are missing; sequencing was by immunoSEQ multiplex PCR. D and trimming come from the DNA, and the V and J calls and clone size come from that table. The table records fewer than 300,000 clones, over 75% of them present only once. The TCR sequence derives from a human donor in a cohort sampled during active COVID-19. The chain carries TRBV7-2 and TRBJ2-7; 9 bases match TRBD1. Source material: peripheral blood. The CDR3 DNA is TGTGCCAGCAGCGATGGGGGACAGGGATTCCACGAGCAGTACTTC. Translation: CASSDGGQGFHEQYF. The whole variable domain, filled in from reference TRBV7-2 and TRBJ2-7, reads GAGVSQSPSNKVTEKGKDVELRCDPISGHTALYWYRQSLGQGLEFLIYFQGNSAPDKSGLPSDRFSAERTGGSVSTLTIQRTQQEDSAVYLCASSDGGQGFHEQYFGPGTRLTVT.